These 14 T cell receptor beta chains originate from one sample sequenced in a study of PD-1 blockade in classical Hodgkin lymphoma. The patients all showed relapse after autologous stem cell transplantation, while their brentuximab vedotin exposure varied. Measured with immunoSEQ multiplex PCR; TCRdb has only the in-frame clones, and not every one. The sample has approximately 150,000 clones, around 84% seen once. The source was peripheral blood mononuclear cells (PBMCs), collected before the second cycle of nivolumab. These receptors were taken from a human donor with classical Hodgkin lymphoma.

V and J are TRBV25-1 and TRBJ2-3, with TRBD2 identical over 7 bases. The germline CDR1 and CDR2 sequences are MGHDK and SYGVNS. The CDR3 is made up of 13 amino acids. V dropped 7 bases and J dropped 4; count of bases not matched to a gene: 5. The CDR3 loop is CASNAGAADTQYF. In DNA form, the CDR3 reads TGTGCCAGCAATGCGGGAGCTGCAGATACGCAGTATTTT.

The V call is TRBV28, the J call TRBJ2-5, with 8 bases fitting TRBD1. Germline CDR1 and CDR2: MDHEN and SYDVKM. The CDR3 has 14 amino acids. V trimming: 8 bases; J trimming: 4 bases; junction bases outside the gene matches: 9. The CDR3 DNA reads TGTGCCAGCGGTGCGGACAGGGTTCCAGAGACCCAGTACTTC. It encodes CASGADRVPETQYF.

This clone rates as medium-sized. The CDR3 protein is CASSLVPESYNEQFF. The CDR3, as DNA: TGTGCCAGCAGCTTGGTTCCAGAGTCCTACAATGAGCAGTTCTTC. The chain carries TRBV5-5 and TRBJ2-1; D ambiguous. V lost 0 bases, J lost 1 base, and 8 bases lay in between. CDR1 and CDR2 from the germline V gene are SGHKS and YYEKEE (reference sequence). The CDR3 is made up of 15 amino acids. Supplemented by reference TRBV5-5 and TRBJ2-1, the full variable domain reads DAGVTQSPTHLIKTRGQQVTLRCSPISGHKSVSWYQQVLGQGPQFIFQYYEKEERGRGNFPDRFSARQFPNYSSELNVNALLLGDSALYLCASSLVPESYNEQFFGPGTRLTVL.

V is TRBV5-6 and J is TRBJ2-7; 13 nucleotides agree with TRBD2. With V trimmed by 2 bases and J by 4 bases, 12 bases remained unmatched. The length of the CDR3 is 18 residues. Looked up from germline, CDR1 is SGHDT and CDR2 is YYEEEE. In DNA form, the CDR3 reads TGTGCCAGCAGCTTTCTACTCGGGTCGGGACTAGCGGGGTACGAGCAGTACTTC. This gives the protein CASSFLLGSGLAGYEQYF. The full variable domain, completed using reference TRBV5-6 and TRBJ2-7, is DAGVTQSPTHLIKTRGQQVTLRCSPKSGHDTVSWYQQALGQGPQFIFQYYEEEERQRGNFPDRFSGHQFPNYSSELNVNALLLGDSALYLCASSFLLGSGLAGYEQYFGPGTRLTVT.

This sequence joins TRBV10-3 and TRBJ1-5, with D hard to call. The CDR3 extends over 15 amino acids. Germline V gene lookup returns CDR1 ENHRY and CDR2 SYGVKD. V lost 0 bases to trimming and J lost 3 bases, with 9 bases between them. This CDR3 reads CAISESRGINQPQHF. CDR3 sequence (DNA): TGTGCCATCAGTGAGTCGAGAGGGATCAATCAGCCCCAGCATTTT.

V is TRBV4-1 and J is TRBJ1-2; the D gene is possibly TRBD1 (5 bases). CDR1 is MGHRA, CDR2 YSYEKL, per germline. CDR3 length equals 14 residues. V was cut by 4 bases and J by 5 bases, with 14 bases left in between. The CDR3 loop reads CASSPQGGRYGYTF. Written as DNA, the CDR3 is TGCGCCAGCAGCCCCCAGGGAGGGCGTTATGGCTACACCTTC.

This rearrangement joins TRBV27 to TRBJ2-5, with 8 bases lining up with TRBD1. Germline trimming cut 6 bases from V and 2 bases from J; bases unmatched to any gene: 11. The CDR3 spans 16 residues. Germline CDR1 and CDR2: MNHEY and SMNVEV (reference sequence). The CDR3 DNA reads as TGTGCCAGCAGAGCCTCAGGGGGCGGCGGACAAGAGACCCAGTACTTC. Protein product: CASRASGGGGQETQYF.

This clone was observed a handful of times. The V gene is TRBV7-8, the J gene TRBJ2-1, with a weak D call TRBD2 (6 bases). The CDR3 loop spans 13 amino acids. Germline CDR1 is SGHVS and CDR2 is FQNEAQ. Trimming took off 4 bases at V and 9 bases at J, with 13 bases between the two ends. For the CDR3, the DNA is TGTGCCAGCAGCTCTCTAGGGCGGGGTGAGCAGTTCTTC. Translation gives CASSSLGRGEQFF.

The chain uses TRBV19 and TRBJ2-5; tentative D call: TRBD2 (5 bases). The CDR3 loop spans 15 amino acids. The germline V and J ends were trimmed by 6 bases and 5 bases, with 19 bases remaining between them. In germline, CDR1 is LNHDA, CDR2 SQIVND (reference sequence). The CDR3 region is CASRPRASLGETQYF. CDR3 DNA sequence: TGTGCCAGTAGACCCCGGGCTAGCTTGGGGGAGACCCAGTACTTC.

This chain joins TRBV6-5 and TRBJ1-2; D gene unclear. The length of the CDR3 is 13 residues. CDR1 and CDR2 (germline): MNHEY, SVGAGI. V was trimmed by 4 bases and J by 4 bases, leaving 10 bases between them. CDR3 DNA sequence: TGTGCCAGCAGTTCTGGACCGCGCTATGGCTACACCTTC. It specifies CASSSGPRYGYTF.

V gene TRBV7-3 combines with J gene TRBJ2-1; D might be TRBD1 (5 bases). This CDR3 comprises 14 residues. Per germline, CDR1 SGHTA and CDR2 FQGTGA. V was cut by 4 bases and J by 6 bases, with 13 bases left in between. The CDR3 sequence: CASSWTSSFNEQFF. CDR3 sequence (DNA): TGTGCCAGCAGCTGGACAAGTTCGTTCAATGAGCAGTTCTTC. The complete variable domain, with remaining parts taken from reference TRBV7-3 and TRBJ2-1, reads GAGVSQTPSNKVTEKGKYVELRCDPISGHTALYWYRQSLGQGPEFLIYFQGTGAADDSGLPNDRFFAVRPEGSVSTLKIQRTERGDSAVYLCASSWTSSFNEQFFGPGTRLTVL.

The chain links TRBV5-1 to TRBJ2-1; TRBD2 matches 16 bases. The length of the CDR3 is 20 residues. Germline CDR1 and CDR2: SGHRS and YFSETQ. Trimming at V came to 4 bases and at J to 4 bases, leaving 14 bases not matched to a gene. The CDR3 reads CASSTVPGTSGRASYNEQFF. In nucleotides, the CDR3 is TGCGCCAGCAGCACCGTTCCCGGGACTAGCGGGAGGGCCTCTTACAATGAGCAGTTCTTC.

V and J are TRBV5-1 and TRBJ2-7; 11 bases fit TRBD2. Germline V gene data show CDR1 as SGHRS and CDR2 as YFSETQ. V gave up 5 bases and J gave up 2 bases; unmatched junction bases: 6. The length of the CDR3 is 15 residues. The CDR3 is CASRIAGGLTYEQYF. In DNA, the CDR3 is TGCGCCAGCAGGATAGCGGGAGGGCTGACCTACGAGCAGTACTTC.

Only a few counts were recorded for this clone. Compared with germline, one end of the junction differs, possibly owing to a read error. The genes are TRBV6-1 and TRBJ1-5, with a tentative D call TRBD1 (5 bases). The CDR3 is 18 amino acids. The germline V gene encodes CDR1 MNHNS and CDR2 SASEGT. CDR3 region: CASSELGTVFNSNRPQHF. CDR3 nucleotides: TGTGCCAGCAGTGAGCTAGGGACGGTTTTTAATAGCAATCGGCCCCAGCATTTT.